The rows below give T cell receptor beta chains drawn from one sample of a study of T cells in tumors after PD-1 blockade. Repertoires were generated with immunoSEQ multiplex PCR, while TCRdb's copy carries only in-frame clones and drops some. This sample has around 34,000 clones, with approximately 73% found just once. The source material was PBMCs, sampled after anti-PD-1 treatment. Every receptor here comes from a human donor with basal cell carcinoma. Each CDR3 is given with its conserved first and last residue. The order of the fields is V gene, clone size, J gene, D gene, CDR3 DNA, CDR3 protein. The D gene is left open where the match is weak. Rows give clone size only sometimes, using once, few, many, or a class for an expanded clone.

>TRBV19|-|TRBJ2-2|-
TGTGCCAGTAGTATAACAGGGAGGATAGGGGAGCTGTTTTTT
CASSITGRIGELFF
>TRBV19|-|TRBJ2-3|-
TGTGCCAGTAAACCAACACGGAAAGGCACAGATACGCAGTATTTT
CASKPTRKGTDTQYF
>TRBV5-6|few|TRBJ2-1|-
TGTGCCAGCAGCTTGGTTTCGGGGCGGGGGTTCTTC
CASSLVSGRGFF
>TRBV7-6|-|TRBJ2-2|-
TGTGCCAGCAGCTTAGCTTCAGCCGGGGAGCTGTTTTTT
CASSLASAGELFF
>TRBV3-1/TRBV3-2|-|TRBJ2-7|TRBD1
TGTGCCAGCAGCCCCATTGGACAGGGACCCTCCTACGAGCAGTACTTC
CASSPIGQGPSYEQYF
>TRBV2|-|TRBJ1-2|-
TGTGCCAGTCTTCTTGTCGAGGGGTCTGGCTACACCTTC
CASLLVEGSGYTF
>TRBV2|-|TRBJ1-5|TRBD1
TGTGCCAGCAGTCCCCGGGACAGAAGAAACAATCAGCCCCAGCATTTT
CASSPRDRRNNQPQHF
>TRBV7-6|-|TRBJ2-3|-
TGTGCCAGCAGCTTTAGTGTGGGGGGCATCGATACGCAGTATTTT
CASSFSVGGIDTQYF
>TRBV24-1|-|TRBJ2-3|TRBD1
TGTGCCACCAGTGAGCTCAGGGGGCCAAGCACAGATACGCAGTATTTT
CATSELRGPSTDTQYF
>TRBV27|once|TRBJ2-3|-
TGTGCCAGCAGCGTAATGGGGACTAGCACAGATACGCAGTATTTT
CASSVMGTSTDTQYF
>TRBV9|once|TRBJ2-3|TRBD2
TGTGCCAGCAGCGTAGACGACGGGAGGACCACAGATACGCAGTATTTT
CASSVDDGRTTDTQYF
>TRBV4-2|-|TRBJ2-7|-
TGTGCCAGCAGCCAATCCGGGACTTCCTACGAGCAGTACTTC
CASSQSGTSYEQYF